Each of the 10 T cell receptor beta chains below was sequenced from the same sample in a study of T cells in Graves' hyperthyroidism and ophthalmopathy. RNA transcripts were the template for amplifying TCR beta CDR3 regions. HTBI primers drove first-round RT-PCR of the TCR CDR3. MiXCR, applied by TCRdb to the multiplex PCR reads, yields one record per CDR3 protein. Of approximately 510,000 distinct CDR3 sequences detected, under 25% appear once; the ten largest clones hold about a quarter. The sequenced material came from blood. These receptors were collected from a man aged 18 to 35 with Graves' hyperthyroidism.

The V gene is TRBV6-5, the J gene TRBJ2-7; a weak D match, TRBD2 (6 bases). Germline values: CDR1 MNHEY, CDR2 SVGAGI. Trimming took 1 base from V and 0 from J, leaving 10 bases between them. There are 15 residues in the CDR3. The CDR3 protein is CASSYLEGGSYEQYF. As DNA, the CDR3 is TGTGCCAGCAGTTACTTGGAGGGAGGCTCCTACGAGCAGTACTTC.

This clonotype was counted ten times or more. The rearrangement joins TRBV12-3 or TRBV12-4 to TRBJ2-5; the D gene is possibly TRBD2 (6 bases). Trimming left V 6 bases short and J 7 bases short, with 18 bases between. The CDR3 runs 14 residues. The CDR3 loop is CASRRDTGGVTQYF. In DNA form, the CDR3 reads TGTGCCAGCAGGCGCGACACCGGAGGGGTGACCCAGTACTTC.

This clonotype was counted between two and nine times. The chain employs TRBV14 and TRBJ2-7; D gene uncertain. With 0 bases removed from V and 2 bases from J, the gap between germline ends came to 8 bases. This CDR3 is 14 amino acids long. Per the germline V gene, CDR1 is SGHDN and CDR2 is FVKESK. The CDR3 loop reads CASSQDAVTYEQYF. The CDR3 DNA reads TGTGCCAGCAGCCAAGATGCAGTTACCTACGAGCAGTACTTC.

In DNA, the CDR3 is TGTGCCAGCAAGTCGGGACTTATAAGCTACGAGCAGTACTTC. As protein: CASKSGLISYEQYF. The chain links TRBV6-1 to TRBJ2-7; D might be TRBD2 (6 bases). CDR1 MNHNS and CDR2 SASEGT come from the germline V gene. The V end was cut by 7 bases, the J end by 3 bases, with 16 bases between. CDR3 length: 14 amino acids.

This clonotype has a count of ten or more. This rearrangement joins TRBV5-1 to TRBJ2-4, with TRBD2 matching 12 bases. The germline gives CDR1 SGHRS, CDR2 YFSETQ. The V segment lost 0 bases and the J segment 8 bases; nucleotides outside the gene matches: 9. The CDR3 extends over 17 amino acids. The CDR3 nucleotides are TGCGCCAGCAGCTTGGGACTAGCGGGGGCCCGCGGGGACATTCAGTACTTC. It yields the protein CASSLGLAGARGDIQYF.

A word on this clonotype: At one end the junction does not follow the germline gene, possibly because of a read error. This chain links TRBV10-3 with TRBJ1-5; 12 bases are a match to TRBD1. This CDR3 is built from 20 residues. Germline CDR1 and CDR2: ENHRY and SYGVKD. The CDR3 region is CASSESLGTGGVRVGQPQHF. The CDR3 region has the DNA TGTGCCAGCAGTGAGTCCCTCGGGACAGGGGGCGTTAGGGTAGGTCAGCCCCAGCATTTT.

This clonotype has ten or more counts. The chain has TRBV11-3 and TRBJ1-1; D is ambiguous. The CDR3 contains 14 residues. Looked up from germline, CDR1 is SGHNT and CDR2 is YENEEA. Trimming removed 6 bases at V and 8 bases at J, with 19 bases between. In DNA, the CDR3 is TGTGCCAGCAGTTCCCTTACAGTGGGCAACGAAGCTTTCTTT. It codes for CASSSLTVGNEAFF.

In this sample, this clonotype turned up a few times. The rearrangement links TRBV7-8 to TRBJ1-1, with no clear D. CDR1 and CDR2 from the germline V gene are SGHVS and FQNEAQ. With 3 bases removed from V and 2 bases from J, the gap between germline ends came to 10 bases. The length of the CDR3 is 14 residues. CDR3 sequence: CASSLKNRNTEAFF. In nucleotides, the CDR3 is TGTGCCAGCAGCTTGAAGAACCGCAACACTGAAGCTTTCTTT. Combining the CDR3 with reference TRBV7-8 and TRBJ1-1 gives the whole variable domain GAGVSQSPRYKVAKRGQDVALRCDPISGHVSLFWYQQALGQGPEFLTYFQNEAQLDKSGLPSDRFFAERPEGSVSTLKIQRTQQEDSAVYLCASSLKNRNTEAFFGQGTRLTVV.

This clonotype was observed a few times. The rearrangement uses TRBV29-1 and TRBJ2-7, with 9 bases aligning to TRBD1. With 6 bases clipped from V and 6 bases from J, the junction kept 3 bases outside the gene matches. CDR1 and CDR2 from the germline V gene are SQVTM and ANQGSEA. The CDR3 runs to 11 residues. CDR3 DNA sequence: TGCAGCGTGGACAGGGGAGGCGAGCAGTACTTC. It yields the protein CSVDRGGEQYF.

Comments on this clonotype: It may be a read error: a sequence one base away is much more abundant. Because the CDR3 is missing its conserved closing phenylalanine or tryptophan, this is likely a read error. The CDR3 nucleotides are TGTGCCAGCAGTCACCCCGGGGATAACTATGGCTACACCGTC. This sequence encodes CASSHPGDNYGYTV. This chain uses TRBV7-9 with TRBJ1-2; D remains unclear. The germline V gene has CDR1 SEHNR and CDR2 FQNEAQ (reference sequence). The CDR3 sequence is 14 residues long. V was cut by 6 bases and J by 1 base, with 12 bases left in between.